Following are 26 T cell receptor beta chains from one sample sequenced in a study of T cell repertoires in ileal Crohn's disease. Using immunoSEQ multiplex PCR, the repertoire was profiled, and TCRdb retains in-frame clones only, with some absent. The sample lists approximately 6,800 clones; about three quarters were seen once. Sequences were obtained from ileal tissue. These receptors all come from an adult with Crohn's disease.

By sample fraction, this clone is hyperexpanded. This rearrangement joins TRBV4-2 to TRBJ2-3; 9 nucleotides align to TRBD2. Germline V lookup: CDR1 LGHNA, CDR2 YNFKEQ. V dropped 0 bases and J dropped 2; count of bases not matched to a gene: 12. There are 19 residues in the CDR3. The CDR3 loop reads CASSQEGAASGIFTDTQYF. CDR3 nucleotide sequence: TGTGCCAGCAGCCAAGAGGGGGCGGCTAGCGGGATTTTCACAGATACGCAGTATTTT.

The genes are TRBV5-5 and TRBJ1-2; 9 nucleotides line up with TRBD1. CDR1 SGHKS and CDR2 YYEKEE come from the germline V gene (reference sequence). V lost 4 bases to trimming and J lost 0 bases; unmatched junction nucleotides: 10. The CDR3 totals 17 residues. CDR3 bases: TGTGCCAGCAGCGATGGAACAGGGGGCAAAGCTAACTATGGCTACACCTTC. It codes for CASSDGTGGKANYGYTF.

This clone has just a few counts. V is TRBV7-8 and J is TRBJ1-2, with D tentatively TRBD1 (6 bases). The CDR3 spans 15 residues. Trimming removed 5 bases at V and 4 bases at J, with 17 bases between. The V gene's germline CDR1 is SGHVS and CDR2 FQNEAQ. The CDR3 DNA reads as TGTGCCAGCAGCACCCGTACAGGGCCGGGCTATGGCTACACCTTC. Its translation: CASSTRTGPGYGYTF.

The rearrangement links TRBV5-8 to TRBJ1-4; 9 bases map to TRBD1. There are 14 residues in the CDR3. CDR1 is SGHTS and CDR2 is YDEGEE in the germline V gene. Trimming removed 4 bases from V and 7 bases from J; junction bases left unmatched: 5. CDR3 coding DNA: TGTGCCAGCAGCCCCCGGACAGGGGCTGAAAAACTGTTTTTT. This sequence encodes CASSPRTGAEKLFF.

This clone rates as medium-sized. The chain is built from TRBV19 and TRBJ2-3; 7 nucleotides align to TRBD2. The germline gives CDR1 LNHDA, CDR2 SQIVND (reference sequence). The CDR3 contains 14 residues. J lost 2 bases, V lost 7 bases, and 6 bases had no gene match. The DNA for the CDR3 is TGTGCCAGTAAGCCAGCGGGGAACACAGATACGCAGTATTTT. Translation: CASKPAGNTDTQYF.

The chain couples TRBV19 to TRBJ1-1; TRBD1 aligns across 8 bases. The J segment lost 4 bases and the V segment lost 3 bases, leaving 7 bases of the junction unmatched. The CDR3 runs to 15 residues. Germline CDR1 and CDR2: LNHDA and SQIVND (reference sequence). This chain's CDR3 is CASSIFGQGSTEAFF. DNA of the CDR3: TGTGCCAGTAGTATCTTCGGACAGGGTAGCACTGAAGCTTTCTTT.

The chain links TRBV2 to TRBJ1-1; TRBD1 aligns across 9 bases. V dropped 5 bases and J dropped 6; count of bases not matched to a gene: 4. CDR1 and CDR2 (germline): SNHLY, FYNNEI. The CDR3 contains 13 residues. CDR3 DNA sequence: TGTGCCAGCAGTTCCGACAGGGGGGCTGAAGCTTTCTTT. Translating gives CASSSDRGAEAFF. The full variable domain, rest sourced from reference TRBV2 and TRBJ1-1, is EPEVTQTPSHQVTQMGQEVILRCVPISNHLYFYWYRQILGQKVEFLVSFYNNEISEKSEIFDDQFSVERPDGSNFTLKIRSTKLEDSAMYFCASSSDRGAEAFFGQGTRLTVV.

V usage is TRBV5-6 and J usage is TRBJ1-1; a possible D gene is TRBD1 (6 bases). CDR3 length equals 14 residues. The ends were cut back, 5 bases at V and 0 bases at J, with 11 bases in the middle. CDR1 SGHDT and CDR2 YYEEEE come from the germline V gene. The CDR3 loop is CASSTGSLNTEAFF. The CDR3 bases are TGTGCCAGCAGTACAGGGTCGTTGAACACTGAAGCTTTCTTT.

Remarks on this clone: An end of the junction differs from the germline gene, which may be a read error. CDR3 in amino acids: CRAGSWHEQYF. DNA of the CDR3: TGCCGAGCGGGGAGTTGGCACGAGCAGTACTTC. The chain carries TRBV7-9 and TRBJ2-7; 7 nucleotides agree with TRBD2. The germline gives CDR1 SEHNR, CDR2 FQNEAQ (reference sequence). The CDR3 has 11 residues.

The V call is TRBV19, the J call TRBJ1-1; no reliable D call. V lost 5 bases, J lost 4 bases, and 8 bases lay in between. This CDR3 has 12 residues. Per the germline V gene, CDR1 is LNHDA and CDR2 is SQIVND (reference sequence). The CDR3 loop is CASSQLGTEAFF. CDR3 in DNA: TGTGCCAGTAGTCAACTTGGCACTGAAGCTTTCTTT.

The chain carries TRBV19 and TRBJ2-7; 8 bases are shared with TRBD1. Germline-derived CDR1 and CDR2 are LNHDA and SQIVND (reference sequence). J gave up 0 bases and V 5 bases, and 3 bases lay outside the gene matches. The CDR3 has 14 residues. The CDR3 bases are TGTGCCAGTAGTGACAGGGGCCTCTCCTACGAGCAGTACTTC. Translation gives CASSDRGLSYEQYF.

For the CDR3, the DNA is TGTGCCAGCAGCGGATGGACAGGTACTTCCTACGAGCAGTACTTC. This translates into CASSGWTGTSYEQYF. The chain has TRBV5-4 and TRBJ2-7; 7 positions match TRBD1. This CDR3 has 15 amino acids. Germline CDR1 reads SGHNT; CDR2 reads YYREEE (reference sequence). After removal of 4 bases from V and 1 base from J, the junction contained 8 bases not matched to a gene.

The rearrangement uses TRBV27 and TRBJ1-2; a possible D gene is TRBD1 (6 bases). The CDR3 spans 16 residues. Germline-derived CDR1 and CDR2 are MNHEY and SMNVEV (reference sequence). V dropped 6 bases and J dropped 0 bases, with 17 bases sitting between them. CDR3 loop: CASRVPGTQSNYGYTF. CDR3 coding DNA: TGTGCCAGCAGAGTTCCCGGGACACAATCTAACTATGGCTACACCTTC.

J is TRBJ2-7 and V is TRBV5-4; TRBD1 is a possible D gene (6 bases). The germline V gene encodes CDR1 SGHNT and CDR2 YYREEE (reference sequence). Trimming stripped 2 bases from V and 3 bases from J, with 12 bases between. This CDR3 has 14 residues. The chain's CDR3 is CASSLEQGDYEQYF. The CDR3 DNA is TGTGCCAGCAGCTTAGAACAGGGCGACTACGAGCAGTACTTC.

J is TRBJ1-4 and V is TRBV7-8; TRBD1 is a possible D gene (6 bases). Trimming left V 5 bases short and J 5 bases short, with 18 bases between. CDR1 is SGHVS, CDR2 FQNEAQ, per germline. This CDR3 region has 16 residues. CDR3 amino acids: CASSPWGGARNEKLFF. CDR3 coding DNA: TGTGCCAGCAGCCCCTGGGGGGGGGCTAGGAATGAAAAACTGTTTTTT.

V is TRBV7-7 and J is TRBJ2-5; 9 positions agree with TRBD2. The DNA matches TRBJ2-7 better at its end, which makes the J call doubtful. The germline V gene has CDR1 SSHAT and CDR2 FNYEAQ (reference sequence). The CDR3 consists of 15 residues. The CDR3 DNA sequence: TGTGCCAGCAGCCAACAGGCGGGGGGGAGCTACGAGCAGTACTTC. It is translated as CASSQQAGGSYEQYF.

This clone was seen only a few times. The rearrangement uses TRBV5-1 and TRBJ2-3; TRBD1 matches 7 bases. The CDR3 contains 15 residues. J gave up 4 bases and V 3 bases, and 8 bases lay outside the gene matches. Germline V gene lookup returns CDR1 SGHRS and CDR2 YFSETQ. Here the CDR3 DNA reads TGCGCCAGCAGCTCCCAGACAGGGACGGCAGATACGCAGTATTTT. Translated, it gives CASSSQTGTADTQYF.

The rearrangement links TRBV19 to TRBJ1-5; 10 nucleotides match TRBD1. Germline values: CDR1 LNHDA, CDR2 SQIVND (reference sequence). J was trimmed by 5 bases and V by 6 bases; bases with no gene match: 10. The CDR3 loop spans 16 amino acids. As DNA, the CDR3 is TGTGCCAGTAGAACACCCCGGGACAGGGGATATCAGCCCCAGCATTTT. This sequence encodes CASRTPRDRGYQPQHF. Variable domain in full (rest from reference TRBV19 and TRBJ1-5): DGGITQSPKYLFRKEGQNVTLSCEQNLNHDAMYWYRQDPGQGLRLIYYSQIVNDFQKGDIAEGYSVSREKKESFPLTVTSAQKNPTAFYLCASRTPRDRGYQPQHFGDGTRLSIL.

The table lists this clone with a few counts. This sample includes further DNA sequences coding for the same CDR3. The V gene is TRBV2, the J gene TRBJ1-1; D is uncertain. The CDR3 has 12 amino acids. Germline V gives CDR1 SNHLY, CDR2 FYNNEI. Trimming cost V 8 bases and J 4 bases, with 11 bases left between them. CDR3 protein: CASLPRGTEAFF. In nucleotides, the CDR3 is TGTGCCAGCCTTCCTCGGGGCACTGAAGCTTTCTTT.

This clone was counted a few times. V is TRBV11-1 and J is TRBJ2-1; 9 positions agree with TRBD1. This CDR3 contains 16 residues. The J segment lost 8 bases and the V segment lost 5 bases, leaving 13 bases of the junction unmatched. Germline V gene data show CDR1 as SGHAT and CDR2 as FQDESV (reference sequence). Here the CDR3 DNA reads TGTGCCAGCAGCAAGAGGCGGACAGGGGACGTAGATGAGCAGTTCTTC. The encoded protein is CASSKRRTGDVDEQFF.

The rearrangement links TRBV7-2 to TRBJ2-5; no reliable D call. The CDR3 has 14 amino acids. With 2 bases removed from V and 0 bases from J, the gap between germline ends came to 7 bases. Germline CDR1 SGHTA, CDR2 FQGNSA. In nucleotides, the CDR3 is TGTGCCAGCAGCTTAACTCCGAACCAAGAGACCCAGTACTTC. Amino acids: CASSLTPNQETQYF.

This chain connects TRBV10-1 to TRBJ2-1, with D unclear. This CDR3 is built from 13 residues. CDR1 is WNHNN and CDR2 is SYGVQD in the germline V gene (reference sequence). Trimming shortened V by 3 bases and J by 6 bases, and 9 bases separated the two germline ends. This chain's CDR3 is CASSEDWSNEQFF. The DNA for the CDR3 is TGCGCCAGCAGTGAAGACTGGAGCAATGAGCAGTTCTTC.

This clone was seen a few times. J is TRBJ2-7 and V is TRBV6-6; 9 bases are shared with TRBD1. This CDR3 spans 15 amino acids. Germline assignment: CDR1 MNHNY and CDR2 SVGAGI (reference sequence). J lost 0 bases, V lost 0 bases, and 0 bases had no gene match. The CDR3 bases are TGTGCCAGCAGTTACTCGACAGGGGGCTCCTACGAGCAGTACTTC. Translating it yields CASSYSTGGSYEQYF.

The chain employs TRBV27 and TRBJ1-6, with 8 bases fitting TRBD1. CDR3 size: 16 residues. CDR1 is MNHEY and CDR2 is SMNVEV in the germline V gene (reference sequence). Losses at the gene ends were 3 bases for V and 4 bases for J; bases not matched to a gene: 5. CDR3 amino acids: CASSFLGQGYNSPLHF. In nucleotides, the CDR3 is TGTGCCAGCAGTTTCCTAGGACAGGGTTATAATTCACCCCTCCACTTT.

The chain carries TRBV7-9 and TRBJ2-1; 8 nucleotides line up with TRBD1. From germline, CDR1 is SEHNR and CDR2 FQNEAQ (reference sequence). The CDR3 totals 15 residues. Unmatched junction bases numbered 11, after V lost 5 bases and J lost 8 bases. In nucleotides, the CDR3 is TGTGCCAGCAGCATCGGACAGGGACCAGGGGATGAGCAGTTCTTC. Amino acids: CASSIGQGPGDEQFF. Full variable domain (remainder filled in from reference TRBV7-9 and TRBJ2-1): DTGVSQNPRHKITKRGQNVTFRCDPISEHNRLYWYRQTLGQGPEFLTYFQNEAQLEKSRLLSDRFSAERPKGSFSTLEIQRTEQGDSAMYLCASSIGQGPGDEQFFGPGTRLTVL.

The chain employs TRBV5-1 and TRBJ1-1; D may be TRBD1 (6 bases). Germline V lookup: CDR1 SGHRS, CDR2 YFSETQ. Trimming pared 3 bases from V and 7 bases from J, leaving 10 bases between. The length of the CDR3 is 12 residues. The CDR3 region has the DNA TGCGCCAGCAGCTATGGACAGAGTGAAGCTTTCTTT. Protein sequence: CASSYGQSEAFF.